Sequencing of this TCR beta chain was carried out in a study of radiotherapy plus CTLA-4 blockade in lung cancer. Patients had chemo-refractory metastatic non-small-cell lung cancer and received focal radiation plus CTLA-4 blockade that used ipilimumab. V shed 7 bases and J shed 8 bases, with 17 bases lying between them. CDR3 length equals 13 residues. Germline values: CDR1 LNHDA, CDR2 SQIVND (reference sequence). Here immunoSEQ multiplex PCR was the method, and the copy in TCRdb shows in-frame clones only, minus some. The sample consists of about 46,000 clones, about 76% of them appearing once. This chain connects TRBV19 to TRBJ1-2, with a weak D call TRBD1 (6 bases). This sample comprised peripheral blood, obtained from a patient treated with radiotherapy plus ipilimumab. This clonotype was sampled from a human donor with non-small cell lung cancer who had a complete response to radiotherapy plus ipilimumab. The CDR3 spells CASTQGQGGGYTF. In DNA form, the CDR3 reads TGTGCCAGTACCCAGGGGCAGGGTGGAGGCTACACCTTC. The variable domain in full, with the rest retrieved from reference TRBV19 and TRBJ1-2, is DGGITQSPKYLFRKEGQNVTLSCEQNLNHDAMYWYRQDPGQGLRLIYYSQIVNDFQKGDIAEGYSVSREKKESFPLTVTSAQKNPTAFYLCASTQGQGGGYTFGSGTRLTVV.